This is a list of T cell receptor beta chains from one sample in a study of blood T cell repertoires in COVID-19. Sequencing used immunoSEQ multiplex PCR; TCRdb keeps in-frame clones, though not all of them. Here the sample spans over 65,000 clones, approximately 86% being singletons. The sample comprised peripheral blood. The receptor set was obtained from a human donor in a cohort sampled during active COVID-19. The CDR3 runs from the conserved cysteine through the conserved F or W. Fields, in order: CDR3 protein, CDR3 DNA, J gene, clone size, V gene, D gene. D genes are given only for firm matches. The size of a clone is reported for some rows only, either as once, few or many, or as a class for expanded clones.

CDR3aa: CASRGQGGNYGYTF; CDR3nt: TGTGCCAGCAGAGGACAGGGGGGTAACTATGGCTACACCTTC; j_gene: TRBJ1-2; abundance: -; v_gene: TRBV28; d_gene: TRBD1
CDR3aa: CASSAEQSYYGYTF; CDR3nt: TGTGCCAGCAGCGCCGAACAGAGCTACTATGGCTACACCTTC; j_gene: TRBJ1-2; abundance: -; v_gene: TRBV5-4; d_gene: -
CDR3aa: CASSYGEGFYGYTF; CDR3nt: TGTGCCAGCAGTTATGGGGAGGGGTTCTATGGCTACACCTTC; j_gene: TRBJ1-2; abundance: -; v_gene: TRBV6-5; d_gene: -
CDR3aa: CASSVGTSGGATQYF; CDR3nt: TGTGCCAGCAGCGTGGGGACTAGCGGGGGGGCCACGCAGTATTTT; j_gene: TRBJ2-3; abundance: -; v_gene: TRBV7-2; d_gene: TRBD2
CDR3aa: CASSQTGGPRVKGEAFF; CDR3nt: TGTGCCAGCAGCCAAACGGGAGGTCCCCGGGTTAAGGGTGAAGCTTTCTTT; j_gene: TRBJ1-1; abundance: -; v_gene: TRBV14; d_gene: -
CDR3aa: CASSVEGFTGELFF; CDR3nt: TGTGCCAGCAGTGTTGAGGGATTCACCGGGGAGCTGTTTTTT; j_gene: TRBJ2-2; abundance: -; v_gene: TRBV2; d_gene: -
CDR3aa: CASKPDSFADWAYEQYF; CDR3nt: TGCGCCAGCAAACCGGACAGTTTCGCAGACTGGGCCTACGAGCAGTACTTC; j_gene: TRBJ2-7; abundance: -; v_gene: TRBV10-2; d_gene: -
CDR3aa: CASSPAGTALKYGYTF; CDR3nt: TGTGCCAGCAGCCCGGCCGGGACAGCCTTGAAGTATGGCTACACCTTC; j_gene: TRBJ1-2; abundance: -; v_gene: TRBV5-5; d_gene: TRBD1
CDR3aa: CAIRPSGAYNEQFF; CDR3nt: TGTGCCATCAGGCCTAGCGGCGCCTACAATGAGCAGTTCTTC; j_gene: TRBJ2-1; abundance: -; v_gene: TRBV10-3; d_gene: TRBD2
CDR3aa: CASSLSGGTLAYEQYF; CDR3nt: TGTGCCAGCAGCTTAAGCGGAGGGACTTTAGCCTACGAGCAGTACTTC; j_gene: TRBJ2-7; abundance: -; v_gene: TRBV7-2; d_gene: -
CDR3aa: CASSPGVGSGNTIYF; CDR3nt: TGCGCCAGCAGCCCGGGAGTGGGCTCTGGAAACACCATATATTTT; j_gene: TRBJ1-3; abundance: -; v_gene: TRBV5-1; d_gene: -
CDR3aa: CASSQQGRDYGYTF; CDR3nt: TGTGCCAGCAGTCAACAGGGTAGGGACTATGGCTACACCTTC; j_gene: TRBJ1-2; abundance: -; v_gene: TRBV6-5; d_gene: -
CDR3aa: CASSSVQGVSPLHF; CDR3nt: TGTGCCAGCAGTTCGGTACAGGGTGTTTCACCCCTCCACTTT; j_gene: TRBJ1-6; abundance: -; v_gene: TRBV6-4; d_gene: -
CDR3aa: CASSEDRPYEQYF; CDR3nt: TGTGCCAGCAGTGAAGACAGGCCCTACGAGCAGTACTTC; j_gene: TRBJ2-7; abundance: -; v_gene: TRBV6-1; d_gene: -
CDR3aa: CASSPRSQGGPDTQYF; CDR3nt: TGTGCCAGCTCACCAAGATCTCAGGGGGGACCAGATACGCAGTATTTT; j_gene: TRBJ2-3; abundance: -; v_gene: TRBV18; d_gene: -
CDR3aa: CASSRPLASGGGSYEQYF; CDR3nt: TGTGCCAGCAGCCGGCCCCTCGCTAGCGGGGGAGGATCCTACGAGCAGTACTTC; j_gene: TRBJ2-7; abundance: few; v_gene: TRBV6-2/TRBV6-3; d_gene: TRBD2
CDR3aa: CASSLSAGVDEQFF; CDR3nt: TGCGCCAGCAGCTTGTCGGCAGGGGTCGATGAGCAGTTCTTC; j_gene: TRBJ2-1; abundance: -; v_gene: TRBV5-1; d_gene: -
CDR3aa: CASGRQGNQPQHF; CDR3nt: TGTGCCAGCGGGAGACAGGGAAATCAGCCCCAGCATTTT; j_gene: TRBJ1-5; abundance: -; v_gene: TRBV27; d_gene: TRBD1
CDR3aa: CATSRGLDYEQYF; CDR3nt: TGTGCCACCAGCAGAGGACTAGATTACGAGCAGTACTTC; j_gene: TRBJ2-7; abundance: -; v_gene: TRBV15; d_gene: -
CDR3aa: CATSPPDRGDGYTF; CDR3nt: TGTGCCACCAGCCCCCCGGACAGGGGGGATGGCTACACCTTC; j_gene: TRBJ1-2; abundance: -; v_gene: TRBV24-1; d_gene: TRBD1
CDR3aa: CASLTSPGDTQYF; CDR3nt: TGTGCCAGCCTGACGTCGCCGGGGGATACGCAGTATTTT; j_gene: TRBJ2-3; abundance: -; v_gene: TRBV5-4; d_gene: -
CDR3aa: CASSRAGSTDTQYF; CDR3nt: TGTGCCAGCAGCCGGGCAGGGAGCACAGATACGCAGTATTTT; j_gene: TRBJ2-3; abundance: -; v_gene: TRBV3-1/TRBV3-2; d_gene: -